Each of the 16 T cell receptor beta chains below was sequenced from the same sample in a study of blood T cell repertoires in COVID-19. Here immunoSEQ multiplex PCR was the method, and the copy in TCRdb shows in-frame clones only, minus some. Here the sample spans about 89,000 clones, 81% being singletons. Material for sequencing was peripheral blood. The receptor set was obtained from a woman older than 75 with acute or convalescent COVID-19.

A single count supports this clone. The CDR3 DNA reads TGTGCCAGTAGTACCGTTATTGTGACAGGGGGCCAAGGGGCTTTCTTT. Its protein is CASSTVIVTGGQGAFF. This chain links TRBV19 with TRBJ1-1; 10 nucleotides agree with TRBD1. Germline lookup yields CDR1 LNHDA and CDR2 SQIVND (reference sequence). The CDR3 is 16 residues long. V gave up 4 bases and J gave up 11 bases; unmatched junction bases: 16.

V usage is TRBV9 and J usage is TRBJ1-1; 10 nucleotides align to TRBD1. Germline CDR1 SGDLS, CDR2 YYNGEE. Losses at the gene ends were 0 bases for V and 2 bases for J; bases not matched to a gene: 7. The CDR3 has 17 amino acids. CDR3 region: CASSVGPGTGANTEAFF. The CDR3 DNA follows: TGTGCCAGCAGCGTAGGCCCAGGGACAGGGGCCAACACTGAAGCTTTCTTT.

In its sample, this clone was seen once. The chain uses TRBV2 and TRBJ1-3; perhaps TRBD1 as D (5 bases). Looked up from germline, CDR1 is SNHLY and CDR2 is FYNNEI. This CDR3 has 15 amino acids. V was pared by 4 bases and J by 0 bases, with 10 bases between. Written as DNA, the CDR3 is TGTGCCAGCAGTGCGACCAGGGTCTCTGGAAACACCATATATTTT. Translation: CASSATRVSGNTIYF.

In regard to this clone: The junction shows a germline mismatch at one end, possibly a read error. The chain links TRBV9 to TRBJ1-1; no definite D call. Germline loops: CDR1 SGDLS, CDR2 YYNGEE. The CDR3 is made up of 13 amino acids. The CDR3 region is CASSAMLDLCCLF. The CDR3 coding sequence is TGTGCCAGCAGCGCGATGTTAGATCTCTGCTGTCTCTTT.

This clone has a handful of counts. The chain uses TRBV9 and TRBJ1-2; D gene ambiguous. The length of the CDR3 is 13 residues. Germline V gives CDR1 SGDLS, CDR2 YYNGEE. Trimming removed 3 bases at V and 4 bases at J, with 10 bases between. DNA for the CDR3: TGTGCCAGCAGCGGCGGAGGATTCTATGGCTACACCTTC. Translation: CASSGGGFYGYTF.

The genes are TRBV7-3 and TRBJ2-2, with D hard to call. CDR3 length equals 13 residues. Germline-derived CDR1 and CDR2 are SGHTA and FQGTGA. Trimming removed 5 bases from V and 0 bases from J, with 4 bases in between. CDR3 residues: CASSPTNTGELFF. The CDR3 region has the DNA TGTGCCAGCAGCCCAACGAACACCGGGGAGCTGTTTTTT.

The chain joins TRBV10-3 to TRBJ1-2; the match to TRBD1 covers 7 bases. This CDR3 has 14 residues. J was trimmed by 7 bases and V by 5 bases; bases with no gene match: 10. CDR1 is ENHRY, CDR2 SYGVKD, per germline. The CDR3 nucleotides read TGTGCCATCAGTTTAGGACAGGAGGCTTCTGGCTACACCTTC. It specifies CAISLGQEASGYTF.

The chain has TRBV5-4 and TRBJ1-6; 9 bases align to TRBD1. This CDR3 spans 15 amino acids. The J segment lost 7 bases and the V segment lost 4 bases, leaving 6 bases of the junction unmatched. CDR1 is SGHNT and CDR2 is YYREEE in the germline V gene (reference sequence). CDR3 nucleotide sequence: TGTGCCAGCAGCGGGGGACAGGGAGGGAATTCACCCCTCCACTTT. Amino acid sequence: CASSGGQGGNSPLHF.

This clone was seen a handful of times. This chain joins TRBV19 and TRBJ1-5; D may be TRBD1 (6 bases). Germline V gene data show CDR1 as LNHDA and CDR2 as SQIVND (reference sequence). The CDR3 consists of 15 residues. V lost 3 bases and J 7 bases, leaving 16 bases between the germline ends. CDR3 nucleotide sequence: TGTGCCAGTAGTATGCAGGGGTCGATTGGGCAGCCCCAGCATTTT. Residues: CASSMQGSIGQPQHF.

The chain carries TRBV30 and TRBJ1-2, with TRBD1 identical over 9 bases. The junction had 4 bases not matched to a gene; V was cut back by 4 bases and J by 4 bases. The CDR3 runs to 13 residues. The germline V gene has CDR1 GTSNPN and CDR2 SVGIG (reference sequence). The DNA for the CDR3 is TGTGCCTGGAAATCGGGACAGGGCTATGGCTACACCTTC. Translation gives CAWKSGQGYGYTF. Looking up the rest from reference TRBV30 and TRBJ1-2 gives the full variable domain: SQTIHQWPATLVQPVGSPLSLECTVEGTSNPNLYWYRQAAGRGLQLLFYSVGIGQISSEVPQNLSASRPQDRQFILSSKKLLLSDSGFYLCAWKSGQGYGYTFGSGTRLTVV.

The CDR3 bases are TGTGCCAGCAGTGGAGCTAGCGGGGGGGGCCAAGATACGCAGTATTTT. This encodes CASSGASGGGQDTQYF. The chain joins TRBV6-2 or TRBV6-3 to TRBJ2-3; 12 nucleotides match TRBD2. CDR1 is MNHEY and CDR2 is SVGEGT in the germline V gene. The J segment lost 5 bases and the V segment lost 5 bases, leaving 8 bases of the junction unmatched. The CDR3 length is 16 residues.

V is TRBV15 and J is TRBJ1-5, with 8 bases matching TRBD1. Trimming at V came to 3 bases and at J to 3 bases, leaving 7 bases not matched to a gene. The CDR3 sequence is 16 residues long. Germline CDR1 is LNHNV and CDR2 is YYDKDF (reference sequence). The CDR3 sequence: CATSSPGQVLNQPQHF. The DNA for the CDR3 is TGTGCCACCAGCAGCCCGGGACAGGTTCTCAATCAGCCCCAGCATTTT.

The chain has TRBV10-3 and TRBJ1-1, with a weak D call TRBD1 (5 bases). CDR3 length: 14 residues. CDR1 is ENHRY and CDR2 is SYGVKD in the germline V gene. V lost 3 bases to trimming and J lost 4 bases, with 12 bases between them. DNA for the CDR3: TGTGCCATCAGTGACCCGACCGGGGGCACTGAAGCTTTCTTT. It is translated as CAISDPTGGTEAFF.

CDR3 bases: TGTGCCAGCAGTGTTCAGGGGAACTATGGCTACACCTTC. Its protein is CASSVQGNYGYTF. V and J are TRBV6-4 and TRBJ1-2; tentative D call: TRBD1 (6 bases). The germline CDR1 and CDR2 sequences are MRHNA and SNTAGT. Deletions cut 4 bases from V and 2 bases from J, with 8 bases between. The CDR3 covers 13 residues.

With regard to this clone: The junction shows a germline mismatch at one end, possibly a read error. The rearrangement links TRBV18 to TRBJ1-3, with D hard to call. The CDR3 is made up of 15 amino acids. Germline V CDR1 and CDR2: KGHSH, LQKENI. The CDR3 sequence: CASSPPESRGNTIYF. The CDR3 DNA follows: TGTGCCAGCTCCCCACCGGAGTCCAGAGGAAACACCATATATTTT.

The rearrangement uses TRBV2 and TRBJ1-5; 8 nucleotides align to TRBD1. CDR3 length: 14 residues. Germline V CDR1 and CDR2: SNHLY, FYNNEI. The ends lost 5 bases at V and 5 bases at J; junction bases unmatched: 5. The CDR3 reads CASSYRGFDQPQHF. CDR3 nucleotides: TGTGCCAGCAGTTACAGGGGGTTCGATCAGCCCCAGCATTTT.